What follows is one T cell receptor (beta chain) and its context. Its specificity is unknown. This CDR3 region has 13 residues. V dropped 6 bases and J dropped 7 bases, with 15 bases sitting between them. The data are from a study of vaccination effects on CD4 cells after COVID-19. Overall study: The participants, recipients of two vaccine doses, got either BNT162b2 or mRNA-1273. Cultures used fewer than 2.5 million PBMC per well, approximately 10 IU/ml IL-2 and around 9.7 ug/ml peptides.

Measured with immunoSEQ multiplex PCR; TCRdb has only the in-frame clones, and not every one. Counted here are tens of thousands of clones, 65% to 70% occurring once; the ten biggest clones make up around 4.4%. After less than twelve days in culture, the CD4+ T cells were isolated. Vaccinated recipients, who were negative for nucleocapsid antibodies, had no history of SARS-CoV-2 infection. Study-level points and caveats: Only 1 of 255 vaccine-induced clones from healthy vaccinees cross-reacted with common cold coronaviruses.

This TCR was sampled from a human donor who received a COVID-19 vaccine. This chain links TRBV12-3 or TRBV12-4 with TRBJ1-1, with D maybe TRBD1 (5 bases). Specimen: CD4+ T cells from PBMCs cultured without peptide, collected before COVID-19 vaccination. For the CDR3, the DNA is TGTGCCAGCAGACGGACCGCTGACAGTGAAGCTTTCTTT. Protein product: CASRRTADSEAFF.